Listed here are 25 T cell receptor beta chains from one sample, sequenced in a study of blood T cell repertoires in COVID-19 (dated by TCRdb to 2019 to 2021). Libraries were prepared through the immunoSEQ multiplex PCR assay. TCRdb carries this immuneACCESS record with in-frame sequences only. Its versions omit some clonotypes, under half of them owing to an unresolved V gene in the studies checked, with the rest unexplained. The sample has roughly 130,000 clones on record, roughly 80% of them singletons. The top ten hold roughly 17% of the sample. The sequencing input was peripheral blood. Every receptor here comes from a woman aged 45-59 years with acute or convalescent COVID-19.

The chain joins TRBV30 to TRBJ1-3, with D hard to call. The germline V gene encodes CDR1 GTSNPN and CDR2 SVGIG (reference sequence). The CDR3 is made up of 18 amino acids. Trimming pared 0 bases from V and 0 bases from J, leaving 18 bases between. CDR3 sequence reads: CAWSVEGRRPYSGNTIYF. CDR3 coding DNA: TGTGCCTGGAGTGTAGAGGGCAGGCGACCCTACTCTGGAAACACCATATATTTT.

The chain combines TRBV12-5 with TRBJ1-2, with TRBD1 matching over 7 bases. Trimming at V came to 4 bases and at J to 7 bases, leaving 6 bases not matched to a gene. This CDR3 contains 13 residues. CDR1 LGHNT and CDR2 FRNRAP come from the germline V gene. The CDR3 is CASGSDREFGYTF. The DNA for the CDR3 is TGTGCTAGTGGTTCAGACAGGGAGTTTGGCTACACCTTC.

The chain carries TRBV9 and TRBJ2-3, with D tentatively TRBD2 (7 bases). CDR3 length equals 16 residues. In germline, CDR1 is SGDLS, CDR2 YYNGEE. Between the trimmed V and J ends, which lost 4 bases and 3 bases, there was a span of 18 bases. The CDR3 nucleotides read TGTGCCAGCAGCCTAGAACTAGGGGGGGGGACAGATACGCAGTATTTT. This encodes CASSLELGGGTDTQYF.

The chain employs TRBV10-1 and TRBJ1-3; unclear D gene. Trimming stripped 3 bases from V and 2 bases from J, with 14 bases between. The CDR3 runs to 16 residues. Germline values: CDR1 WNHNN, CDR2 SYGVQD (reference sequence). The CDR3 here is CASSEFLGATGNTIYF. CDR3 DNA: TGCGCCAGCAGTGAATTTTTGGGAGCGACTGGAAACACCATATATTTT.

The chain combines TRBV18 with TRBJ1-2; perhaps TRBD1 as D (6 bases). The CDR3 sequence is 15 residues long. Germline V gives CDR1 KGHSH, CDR2 LQKENI. V gave up 0 bases and J gave up 6 bases, with 14 bases separating them. The CDR3 loop is CASSPPQDRSDGYTF. The CDR3 DNA reads as TGTGCCAGCTCACCACCCCAAGACAGGAGCGATGGCTACACCTTC.

V gene TRBV3-1 (or the pseudogene TRBV3-2) combines with J gene TRBJ2-1, with 10 bases that match TRBD1. CDR3 length equals 15 residues. The V and J ends lost 3 bases and 6 bases, in that order; junction bases with no gene match: 5. CDR1 is LGHDT and CDR2 is YNNKEL in the germline V gene (reference sequence). This CDR3 reads CASSQAGTGANEQFF. The CDR3 DNA is TGTGCCAGCAGCCAGGCCGGGACAGGGGCCAATGAGCAGTTCTTC.

This clone showed up just once. The gene calls are TRBV14 and TRBJ1-1, with TRBD1 matching over 11 bases. Per the germline V gene, CDR1 is SGHDN and CDR2 is FVKESK. The V gene end was trimmed by 8 bases and the J gene end by 4 bases; junction bases not matched to a gene: 21. This CDR3 spans 19 amino acids. The CDR3 region has the DNA TGTGCCAGCTCTAATCGGGGGACAGGGGGAAGAGTTGCAAGCACTGAAGCTTTCTTT. It is translated as CASSNRGTGGRVASTEAFF.

This clone showed up just once. The CDR3 DNA reads as TGTGCCAGCAGTGACCACAGGCGGGGAAATGAGCAGTTCTTC. It is translated as CASSDHRRGNEQFF. The chain has TRBV25-1 and TRBJ2-1; D is possibly TRBD2 (6 bases). CDR1 is MGHDK and CDR2 is SYGVNS in the germline V gene. V was trimmed by 3 bases and J by 7 bases, leaving 13 bases between them. The CDR3 runs to 14 residues.

The rearrangement joins TRBV7-8 to TRBJ1-6; no reliable D call. This CDR3 has 19 residues. V lost 1 base and J lost 6, with 22 bases in between. CDR1 SGHVS and CDR2 FQNEAQ come from the germline V gene. CDR3 sequence (DNA): TGTGCCAGCAGCTTAGAAACCCCGCGTCTGAATAATCTTAATTCACCCCTCCACTTT. This sequence encodes CASSLETPRLNNLNSPLHF.

This sequence joins TRBV10-3 and TRBJ2-3, with 12 bases identical to TRBD2. Looked up from germline, CDR1 is ENHRY and CDR2 is SYGVKD. Germline trimming cut 0 bases from V and 1 base from J; bases unmatched to any gene: 5. The CDR3 runs to 18 residues. For the CDR3, the DNA is TGTGCCATCAGTGAGTCGACGTCTAGCGGGGGGGGCACAGATACGCAGTATTTT. Translation gives CAISESTSSGGGTDTQYF.

This clone was detected ten times or more. The chain recombines TRBV6-5 with TRBJ2-7; D remains ambiguous. The CDR3 runs to 16 residues. Trimming removed 0 bases at V and 4 bases at J, with 16 bases between. Germline V gene lookup returns CDR1 MNHEY and CDR2 SVGAGI. Here the CDR3 reads CASSYSATPQAYEQYF. The CDR3 DNA reads TGTGCCAGCAGTTACTCCGCGACCCCCCAGGCGTACGAGCAGTACTTC.

The J gene is TRBJ1-1, the V gene TRBV7-8; 10 nucleotides align to TRBD1. Germline V gives CDR1 SGHVS, CDR2 FQNEAQ. V was clipped by 0 bases and J by 5 bases; unmatched bases: 9. The CDR3 is 17 amino acids. CDR3 in amino acids: CASSLARQGAGRTEAFF. The CDR3 DNA follows: TGTGCCAGCAGCTTAGCCCGACAGGGGGCGGGACGGACTGAAGCTTTCTTT.

The chain has TRBV27 and TRBJ2-2; 9 bases map to TRBD2. The CDR3 is made up of 17 amino acids. Germline assignment: CDR1 MNHEY and CDR2 SMNVEV (reference sequence). The junction had 7 bases not matched to a gene; V was cut back by 1 base and J by 4 bases. CDR3 nucleotide sequence: TGTGCCAGCAGTTTATATGCGGGGGGGGGCCGCACCGGGGAGCTGTTTTTT. The encoded protein is CASSLYAGGGRTGELFF.

The rearrangement joins TRBV5-6 to TRBJ1-2; the D gene is possibly TRBD1 (5 bases). The CDR3 runs 19 residues. The germline V gene encodes CDR1 SGHDT and CDR2 YYEEEE. Trimming took 6 bases from V and 2 from J, leaving 29 bases between them. The CDR3 spells CASTTFAQGQSPLNYGYTF. The CDR3 bases are TGTGCCAGCACCACCTTTGCGCAGGGCCAGTCCCCCTTGAACTATGGCTACACCTTC. The full variable domain, with the rest looked up from reference TRBV5-6 and TRBJ1-2, is DAGVTQSPTHLIKTRGQQVTLRCSPKSGHDTVSWYQQALGQGPQFIFQYYEEEERQRGNFPDRFSGHQFPNYSSELNVNALLLGDSALYLCASTTFAQGQSPLNYGYTFGSGTRLTVV.

This chain joins TRBV10-2 and TRBJ2-7; tentative D call: TRBD1 (5 bases). The V gene lost 6 bases and the J gene lost 0 bases, with 18 bases spanning the gap. The germline V gene encodes CDR1 WSHSY and CDR2 SAAADI. The CDR3 length is 16 residues. The CDR3 is CASRQGTGSYSYEQYF. CDR3 coding DNA: TGCGCCAGCAGGCAGGGTACCGGGTCGTACTCCTACGAGCAGTACTTC.

The chain carries TRBV10-3 and TRBJ1-3; possibly TRBD1 for D (5 bases). CDR1 is ENHRY, CDR2 SYGVKD, per germline. V dropped 3 bases and J dropped 3 bases, with 12 bases sitting between them. This CDR3 contains 15 residues. CDR3 sequence (DNA): TGTGCCATCAGTGACAGGGATCGGATTGGAAACACCATATATTTT. This sequence encodes CAISDRDRIGNTIYF.

DNA of the CDR3: TGTGCCACCAGTGATCTTACTAGCGGGGCCGCAGATACGCAGTATTTT. Translated, it gives CATSDLTSGAADTQYF. This chain links TRBV24-1 with TRBJ2-3; 10 bases are a match to TRBD2. CDR1 and CDR2 (germline): KGHDR, SFDVKD. V dropped 3 bases and J dropped 4; count of bases not matched to a gene: 6. The length of the CDR3 is 16 residues.

V gene TRBV30 combines with J gene TRBJ1-1; the D gene is possibly TRBD1 (5 bases). V was shortened by 3 bases and J by 2 bases, with 10 bases between the two germline ends. Germline V gene data show CDR1 as GTSNPN and CDR2 as SVGIG (reference sequence). The CDR3 has 13 amino acids. The CDR3 loop reads CAWRYGGNTEAFF. The CDR3 bases are TGTGCCTGGAGATACGGGGGTAACACTGAAGCTTTCTTT.

Concerning this clone itself: A read error may produce the germline difference seen at one junction end. CDR3 bases: TGTACCAGCAGCGTAGAAGGGGATAATTCACCCCTCCACTTT. Its translation is CTSSVEGDNSPLHF. The J gene is TRBJ1-6, the V gene TRBV9, with D tentatively TRBD1 (5 bases). The CDR3 runs to 14 residues. Looked up from germline, CDR1 is SGDLS and CDR2 is YYNGEE. Complete variable domain (other parts from reference TRBV9 and TRBJ1-6): DSGVTQTPKHLITATGQRVTLRCSPRSGDLSVYWYQQSLDQGLQFLIQYYNGEERAKGNILERFSAQQFPDLHSELNLSSLELGDSALYFCTSSVEGDNSPLHFGNGTRLTVT.

The chain has TRBV10-2 and TRBJ2-7; 11 bases line up with TRBD2. Germline V gene data show CDR1 as WSHSY and CDR2 as SAAADI. The junction had 21 bases not matched to a gene; V was cut back by 2 bases and J by 6 bases. The CDR3 sequence is 20 residues long. The CDR3 spells CASSEPSIQYTSGGLGEQYF. DNA for the CDR3: TGCGCCAGCAGTGAGCCGAGTATCCAATATACTAGCGGGGGTCTCGGCGAGCAGTACTTC.

A few counts support this clone. The rearrangement links TRBV4-1 to TRBJ1-3; D unclear. Between the trimmed V and J ends, which lost 1 base and 8 bases, there was a span of 12 bases. Germline values: CDR1 MGHRA, CDR2 YSYEKL. The CDR3 totals 14 residues. CDR3 coding DNA: TGCGCCAGCAGCCAAGGATGGGGAGAGGACACCATATATTTT. Its translation is CASSQGWGEDTIYF.

The chain employs TRBV19 and TRBJ2-2, with 11 bases identical to TRBD2. After removal of 11 bases from V and 0 bases from J, the junction contained 5 bases not matched to a gene. The CDR3 contains 15 residues. The germline gives CDR1 LNHDA, CDR2 SQIVND (reference sequence). The CDR3 protein is CAARLAGTNTGELFF. In DNA form, the CDR3 reads TGTGCCGCCCGACTAGCGGGGACGAACACCGGGGAGCTGTTTTTT.

V and J are TRBV12-3 or TRBV12-4 and TRBJ2-7, with D unclear. There are 12 residues in the CDR3. Trimming removed 3 bases from V and 3 bases from J, with 6 bases in between. The CDR3 here is CASSFINYEQYF. The CDR3 nucleotides are TGTGCCAGCAGTTTTATAAACTACGAGCAGTACTTC.

The V gene is TRBV7-9, the J gene TRBJ1-5, with TRBD1 identical over 8 bases. CDR1 is SEHNR and CDR2 is FQNEAQ in the germline V gene (reference sequence). There are 15 residues in the CDR3. Trimming took 4 bases from V and 6 from J; bases not matched to a gene: 8. CDR3: CASSSNRTGFQPQHF. CDR3 bases: TGTGCCAGCAGCTCAAACCGGACAGGGTTTCAGCCCCAGCATTTT.

The chain is built from TRBV20-1 and TRBJ1-4, with a possible D match to TRBD1 (5 bases). CDR3 size: 14 residues. The V gene lost 3 bases and the J gene lost 5 bases, with 13 bases spanning the gap. Germline values: CDR1 DFQATT, CDR2 SNEGSKA (reference sequence). The CDR3 protein is CSASTGGRNEKLFF. CDR3 nucleotide sequence: TGCAGTGCTAGTACCGGGGGGAGGAATGAAAAACTGTTTTTT.